This TCR beta chain emerged from a study of T cells in Graves' hyperthyroidism and ophthalmopathy. This CDR3 contains 10 residues. CDR1 SQVTM and CDR2 ANQGSEA come from the germline V gene. The ends were cut back, 7 bases at V and 0 bases at J, with 3 bases in the middle. A NOSPECS grade of at least 4, a Clinical Activity Score of at least 3 and duration under 3 months were recorded in ophthalmopathy patients. TCR beta CDR3 regions were amplified from RNA transcripts. First-round RT-PCR with HTBI primers amplified the TCR CDR3 region. In TCRdb, the multiplex PCR reads were re-called with MiXCR into one record per CDR3 protein. Among around 350,000 distinct CDR3 sequences listed, 13% to 15% were seen once. This clonotype has more than one count but fewer than ten.

Sample: blood. V usage is TRBV29-1 and J usage is TRBJ1-1, with unresolved D. The origin of this receptor is a woman between 25 and 40 years old with Graves' ophthalmopathy. CDR3: CSGLNTEAFF. The CDR3 DNA sequence: TGCAGCGGCCTGAACACTGAAGCTTTCTTT.